This TCR beta chain was observed in a study of early T cells in non-severe SARS-CoV-2 infection. About the research overall: Sequencing of bulk RNA from unsorted whole blood was done, without chain pairing.

Ten or more counts support this clonotype. From the 5' RACE reads, TCRdb called clonotypes with MiXCR, one entry per CDR3 protein. The profile shows about 37,000 distinct CDR3 sequences, 5% to 6% of them singletons. Germline CDR1 reads KGHSH; CDR2 reads LQKENI. CDR3 length: 16 amino acids. Trimming pared 1 base from V and 1 base from J, leaving 11 bases between. The specimen comprised whole blood, sampled at baseline. The chain carries TRBV18 and TRBJ1-5; no clear D. This TCR was recovered from an adult who was a healthcare worker with PCR-confirmed SARS-CoV-2 infection or an uninfected control (not recorded which). The CDR3 sequence is CASSPLRVGSNQPQHF. The CDR3, as DNA: TGTGCCAGCTCACCACTGAGGGTTGGAAGCAATCAGCCCCAGCATTTT. Combining the CDR3 with reference TRBV18 and TRBJ1-5 gives the whole variable domain NAGVMQNPRHLVRRRGQEARLRCSPMKGHSHVYWYRQLPEEGLKFMVYLQKENIIDESGMPKERFSAEFPKEGPSILRIQQVVRGDSAAYFCASSPLRVGSNQPQHFGDGTRLSIL.